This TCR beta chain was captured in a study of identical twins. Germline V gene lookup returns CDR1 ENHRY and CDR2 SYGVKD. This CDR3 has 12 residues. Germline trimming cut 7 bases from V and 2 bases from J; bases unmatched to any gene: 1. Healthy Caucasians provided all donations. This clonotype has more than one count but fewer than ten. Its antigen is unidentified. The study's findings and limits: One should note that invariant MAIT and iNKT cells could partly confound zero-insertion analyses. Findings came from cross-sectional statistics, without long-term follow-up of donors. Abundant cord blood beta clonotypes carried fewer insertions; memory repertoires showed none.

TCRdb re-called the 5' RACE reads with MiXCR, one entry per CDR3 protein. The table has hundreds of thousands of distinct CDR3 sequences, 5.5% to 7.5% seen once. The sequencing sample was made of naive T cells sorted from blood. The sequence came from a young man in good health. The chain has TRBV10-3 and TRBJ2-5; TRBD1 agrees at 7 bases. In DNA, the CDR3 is TGTGCCATCAAGGACAGGCAAGAGACCCAGTACTTC. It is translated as CAIKDRQETQYF.